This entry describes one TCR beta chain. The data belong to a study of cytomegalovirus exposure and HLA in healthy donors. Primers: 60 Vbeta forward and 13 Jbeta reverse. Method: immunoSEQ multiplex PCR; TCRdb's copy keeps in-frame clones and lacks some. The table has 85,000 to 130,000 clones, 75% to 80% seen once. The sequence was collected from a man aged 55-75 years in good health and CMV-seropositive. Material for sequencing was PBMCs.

In nucleotides, the CDR3 is TGTGCCAGCAGCGACAGGGGCGGGTACGAGCAGTACTTC. Protein product: CASSDRGGYEQYF. The rearrangement links TRBV9 to TRBJ2-7; TRBD1 matches 7 bases. CDR1 and CDR2 (germline): SGDLS, YYNGEE. The CDR3 contains 13 residues. J was trimmed by 4 bases and V by 3 bases; bases with no gene match: 4.